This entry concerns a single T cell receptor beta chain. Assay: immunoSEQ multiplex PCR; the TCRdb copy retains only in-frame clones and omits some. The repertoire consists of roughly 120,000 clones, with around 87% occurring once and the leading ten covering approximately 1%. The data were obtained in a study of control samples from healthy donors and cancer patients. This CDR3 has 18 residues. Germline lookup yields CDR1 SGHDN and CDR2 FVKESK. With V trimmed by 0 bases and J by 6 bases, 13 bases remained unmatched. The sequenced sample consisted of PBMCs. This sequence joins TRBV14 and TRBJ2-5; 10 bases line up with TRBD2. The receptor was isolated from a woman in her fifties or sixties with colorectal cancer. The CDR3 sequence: CASSQELLASGSLKTQYF. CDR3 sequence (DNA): TGTGCCAGCAGCCAAGAGCTTTTGGCTAGCGGGAGTCTGAAGACCCAGTACTTC.